This TCR beta chain originates from a study of regulatory T cells in long-lasting Graves disease. The overall study: Persistence in Graves' disease required over 5 years of antithyroid drugs plus positive TSH receptor antibodies. Study results and limitations: TRBV28, TRBJ1-2 and TRBJ2-5 were segments that persistent disease favored. The analysis examined peripheral blood only and excluded thyroid tissue. Only a small sample size was used, which may have cut accuracy.

This clonotype was seen ten or more times. The antigen remains unidentified. Time point given: persistent/refractory GD, antithyroid drugs over 5 years with positive TRAb. Isolated PBMC RNA provided the starting material for the TCR library. Per the germline V gene, CDR1 is ENHRY and CDR2 is SYGVKD. Trimming at V came to 4 bases and at J to 4 bases, leaving 3 bases not matched to a gene. This CDR3 region has 13 residues. Assembly of TCR beta libraries relied on iRepertoire HTBI primers together with Arm-PCR of CDR3 regions. One entry per CDR3 protein results from TCRdb running MiXCR on the multiplex PCR reads. Of about 470,000 distinct CDR3 sequences listed, less than 25% were seen once; the top ten hold under 9%.

The sample here was peripheral blood mononuclear cells (PBMCs), taken when the disease was refractory, from a patient treated with antithyroid drugs. The sequence was collected from a female donor with Graves disease. This chain connects TRBV10-3 to TRBJ2-5, with 7 nucleotides matching TRBD1. Here the CDR3 reads CAISGQGVETQYF. As DNA, the CDR3 is TGTGCCATCAGTGGACAGGGAGTAGAGACCCAGTACTTC.